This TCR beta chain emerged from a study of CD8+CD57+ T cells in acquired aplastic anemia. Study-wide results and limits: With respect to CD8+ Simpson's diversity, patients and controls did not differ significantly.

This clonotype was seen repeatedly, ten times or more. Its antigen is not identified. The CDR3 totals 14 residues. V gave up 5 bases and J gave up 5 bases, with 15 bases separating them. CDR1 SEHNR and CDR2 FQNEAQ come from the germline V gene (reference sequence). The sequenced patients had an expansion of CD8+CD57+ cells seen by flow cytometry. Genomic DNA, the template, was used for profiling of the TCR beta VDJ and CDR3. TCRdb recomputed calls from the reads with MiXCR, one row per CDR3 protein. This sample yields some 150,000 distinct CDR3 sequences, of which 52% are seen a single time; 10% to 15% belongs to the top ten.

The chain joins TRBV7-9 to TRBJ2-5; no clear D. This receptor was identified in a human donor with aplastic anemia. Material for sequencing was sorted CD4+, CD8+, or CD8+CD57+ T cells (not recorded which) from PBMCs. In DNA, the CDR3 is TGTGCCAGCAGCCCGGTAGGCCTCGGGGAGACCCAGTACTTC. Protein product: CASSPVGLGETQYF.